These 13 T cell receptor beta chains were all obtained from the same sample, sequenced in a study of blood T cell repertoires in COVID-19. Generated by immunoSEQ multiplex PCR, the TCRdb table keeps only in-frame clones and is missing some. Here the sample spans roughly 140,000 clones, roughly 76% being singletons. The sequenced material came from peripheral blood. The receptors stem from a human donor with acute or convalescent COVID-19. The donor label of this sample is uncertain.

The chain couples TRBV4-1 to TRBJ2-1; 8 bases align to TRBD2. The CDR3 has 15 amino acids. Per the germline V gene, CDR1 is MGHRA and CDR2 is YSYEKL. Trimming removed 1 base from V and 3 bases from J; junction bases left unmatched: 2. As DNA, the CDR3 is TGCGCCAGCAGCCAAGTGGCGGGGGGCTACAATGAGCAGTTCTTC. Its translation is CASSQVAGGYNEQFF.

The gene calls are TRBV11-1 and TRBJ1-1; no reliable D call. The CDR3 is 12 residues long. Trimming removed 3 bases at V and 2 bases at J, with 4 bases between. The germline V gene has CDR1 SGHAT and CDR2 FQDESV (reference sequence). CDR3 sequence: CASSFPNTEAFF. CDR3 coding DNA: TGTGCCAGCAGCTTTCCTAACACTGAAGCTTTCTTT.

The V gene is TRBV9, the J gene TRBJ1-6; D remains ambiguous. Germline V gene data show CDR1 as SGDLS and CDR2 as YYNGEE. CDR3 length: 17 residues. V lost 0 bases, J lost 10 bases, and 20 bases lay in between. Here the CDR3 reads CASSVDPAAAGWSPLHF. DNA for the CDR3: TGTGCCAGCAGCGTAGATCCCGCCGCCGCGGGATGGTCACCCCTCCACTTT.

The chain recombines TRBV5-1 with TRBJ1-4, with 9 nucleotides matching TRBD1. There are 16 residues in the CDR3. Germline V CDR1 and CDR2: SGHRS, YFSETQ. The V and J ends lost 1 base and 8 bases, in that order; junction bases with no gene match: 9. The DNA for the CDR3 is TGCGCCAGCAGCTTGCAGGGACAGGGAGGGGGAGAAAAACTGTTTTTT. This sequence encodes CASSLQGQGGGEKLFF.

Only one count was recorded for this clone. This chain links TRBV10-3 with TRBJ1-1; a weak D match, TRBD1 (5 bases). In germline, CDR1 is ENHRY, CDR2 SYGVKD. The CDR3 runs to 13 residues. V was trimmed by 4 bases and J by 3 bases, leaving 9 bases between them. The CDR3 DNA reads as TGTGCCATCAGTGGGAGGGGTGACACTGAAGCTTTCTTT. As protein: CAISGRGDTEAFF.

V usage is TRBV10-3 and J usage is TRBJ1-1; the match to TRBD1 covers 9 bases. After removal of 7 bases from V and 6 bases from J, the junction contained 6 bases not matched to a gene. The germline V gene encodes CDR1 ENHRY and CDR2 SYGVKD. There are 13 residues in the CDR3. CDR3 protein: CAITRDRESEAFF. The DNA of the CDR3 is TGTGCCATCACTCGGGACAGGGAATCTGAAGCTTTCTTT.

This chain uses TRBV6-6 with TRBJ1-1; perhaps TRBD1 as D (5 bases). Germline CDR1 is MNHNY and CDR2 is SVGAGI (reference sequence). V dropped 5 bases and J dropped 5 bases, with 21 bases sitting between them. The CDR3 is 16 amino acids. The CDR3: CASSRLGGWDQTEAFF. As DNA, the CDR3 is TGTGCCAGCAGTCGCCTGGGGGGTTGGGATCAGACTGAAGCTTTCTTT.

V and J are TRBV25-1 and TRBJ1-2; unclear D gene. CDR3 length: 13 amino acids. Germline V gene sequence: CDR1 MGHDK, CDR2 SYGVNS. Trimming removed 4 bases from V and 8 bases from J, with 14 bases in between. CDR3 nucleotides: TGTGCCAGCAGTGGAGACATAAGAGAAGGCTACACCTTC. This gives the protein CASSGDIREGYTF.

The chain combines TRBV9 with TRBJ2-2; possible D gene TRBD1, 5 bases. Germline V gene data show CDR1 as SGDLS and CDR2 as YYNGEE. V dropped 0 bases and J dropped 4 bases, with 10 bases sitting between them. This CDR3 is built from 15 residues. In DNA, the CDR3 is TGTGCCAGCAGCGTAGAGGGGTCGGGCACCGGGGAGCTGTTTTTT. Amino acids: CASSVEGSGTGELFF.

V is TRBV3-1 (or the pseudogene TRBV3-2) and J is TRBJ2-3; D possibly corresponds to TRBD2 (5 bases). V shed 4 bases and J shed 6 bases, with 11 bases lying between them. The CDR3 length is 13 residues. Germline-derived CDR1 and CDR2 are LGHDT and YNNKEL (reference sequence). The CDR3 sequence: CASSLGGRDTQYF. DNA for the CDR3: TGTGCCAGCAGCCTCGGCGGGCGGGATACGCAGTATTTT.

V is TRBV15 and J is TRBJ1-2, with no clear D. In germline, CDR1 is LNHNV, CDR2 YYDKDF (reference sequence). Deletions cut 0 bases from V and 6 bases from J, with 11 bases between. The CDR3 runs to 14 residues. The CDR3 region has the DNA TGTGCCACCAGCAGAGATATCGGGGATCATGGCTACACCTTC. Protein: CATSRDIGDHGYTF.

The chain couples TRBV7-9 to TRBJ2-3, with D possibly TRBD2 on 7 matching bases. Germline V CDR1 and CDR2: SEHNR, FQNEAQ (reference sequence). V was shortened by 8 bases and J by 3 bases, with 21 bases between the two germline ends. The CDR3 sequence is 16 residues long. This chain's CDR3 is CASASKGGRVTDTQYF. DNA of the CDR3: TGTGCCAGCGCTTCGAAGGGGGGGCGTGTAACAGATACGCAGTATTTT.

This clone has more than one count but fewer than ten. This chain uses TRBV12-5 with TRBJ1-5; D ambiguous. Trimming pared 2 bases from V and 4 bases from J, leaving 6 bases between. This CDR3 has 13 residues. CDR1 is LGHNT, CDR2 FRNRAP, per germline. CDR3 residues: CASGLITNQPQHF. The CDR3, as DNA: TGTGCTAGTGGTTTGATAACAAATCAGCCCCAGCATTTT.